This T cell receptor (beta chain) was profiled in a study of CD8+ T cells in alopecia areata. Study-wide background: Patients took tofacitinib for 6 to 18 months, followed by 6 drug-free months.

Punch biopsies of lesional scalp, plus peripheral blood, were taken from alopecia areata patients. TCR sequencing used cDNA made by reverse transcription of extracted RNA. Libraries were prepared by immunoSEQ multiplex PCR; TCRdb keeps only in-frame clonotypes and omits some of them. The profile shows over 100,000 clones, 49% of them singletons. V lost 3 bases, J lost 0 bases, and 18 bases lay in between. Germline-derived CDR1 and CDR2 are LGHNA and YNFKEQ. The CDR3 totals 19 residues. Of note for this clone: It differs at one base from a far larger clone, so likely a read error.

The receptor's source is a human donor with alopecia areata. This material consisted of CD8+ T cells sorted from blood, taken at week 0. The chain combines TRBV4-2 with TRBJ2-6; D is tentatively TRBD1 or TRBD2 (6 bases each). In nucleotides, the CDR3 is TGTGCCAGCAGCCACCGGAGGGGGGTTAAGAGCTCTGGGGCCAACGTCCTGACTTTC. Protein: CASSHRRGVKSSGANVLTF.